This T cell receptor beta chain was captured by sequencing in a study of T cell responses to AZD1222 COVID-19 vaccine. Regarding the study as a whole: Receipt of two AZD1222 doses was followed by a rise in Spike-specific TCR breadth and depth. Reports say nearly half of spike-specific TCRs go after unmutated variant regions.

Concerning this clone: The target antigen is unknown.

The data were produced by immunoSEQ multiplex PCR, yet TCRdb's version contains in-frame clones alone and is incomplete. This sample has about 140,000 clones, with approximately 92% found just once. CDR3 length equals 14 residues. The V gene's germline CDR1 is MDHEN and CDR2 SYDVKM. V was pared by 6 bases and J by 9 bases, with 18 bases between. This chain joins TRBV28 and TRBJ2-1; D perhaps matches TRBD2 (6 bases). This TCR derives from an adult in good health. Sequences were derived from peripheral blood, sampled on day 0 of AZD1222 vaccination. Written as DNA, the CDR3 is TGTGCCAGCAGCCCCATGGAATGGGGGGTTGAGCAGTTCTTC. It is translated as CASSPMEWGVEQFF. Based on the CDR3 plus reference TRBV28 and TRBJ2-1, the full variable domain is DVKVTQSSRYLVKRTGEKVFLECVQDMDHENMFWYRQDPGLGLRLIYFSYDVKMKEKGDIPEGYSVSREKKERFSLILESASTNQTSMYLCASSPMEWGVEQFFGPGTRLTVL.